This TCR beta chain was found in a study of T cells of healthy individuals. TCRdb processed the 5' RACE reads anew with MiXCR; each CDR3 protein has one entry. Of some 41,000 distinct CDR3 sequences listed, more than 4.5% are singletons. This clonotype was seen a handful of times. Per germline, CDR1 SNHLY and CDR2 FYNNEI. The CDR3 covers 16 residues. V gave up 6 bases and J gave up 6 bases; unmatched junction bases: 8. The clonotype was recovered from a human donor in good health. The chain recombines TRBV2 with TRBJ1-6; TRBD1 matches at 10 bases. CDR3 residues: CASSRLTGGVNSPLHF. The CDR3, as DNA: TGTGCCAGCAGCAGGTTGACAGGGGGCGTTAATTCACCCCTCCACTTT.